The clone carrying this TCR beta chain was counted only a few times. Antigen: not known. Those donating, healthy Caucasian individuals from Russia, were aged roughly 6 to 95. These data belong to a study of blood T cells in healthy people across ages. Study-level points and caveats: It was held that the diversity estimates obtained from one million T cells were underestimates.

A second PCR, run for roughly 7 to 12 cycles, used a sample-barcoded 5' primer plus a J-beta primer mix. TCRdb used MiXCR to reprocess the 5' RACE reads, holding one entry per CDR3 protein. Of a few hundred thousand distinct CDR3 sequences listed, about a quarter were seen once; the top ten hold over 3.5%. With 3 bases clipped from V and 4 bases from J, the junction kept 4 bases outside the gene matches. This CDR3 is built from 15 residues. The V gene's germline CDR1 is MDHEN and CDR2 SYDVKM. The sample was also linked to a second study, of T cells of mothers and their children.

Material for sequencing was blood. The V and J genes are TRBV28 and TRBJ2-1; 9 bases are shared with TRBD2. This sequence originates from a boy aged 2-9 years in good health. This chain's CDR3 is CASSFLLAGYNEQFF. CDR3 nucleotide sequence: TGTGCCAGCAGTTTCTTACTAGCGGGTTACAATGAGCAGTTCTTC.